Presented here are 15 T cell receptor beta chains from one specimen sequenced in a study of identical twins. TCRdb reprocessed the 5' RACE reads via MiXCR and lists one record per CDR3 protein. The table has just under 650,000 distinct CDR3 sequences, just over 7% seen once. The same specimen was also included in a second study, on yellow fever vaccine responses in identical twins.

Specimen: PBMCs. The source is a woman younger than 35 in good health.

The chain recombines TRBV2 with TRBJ2-6, with 9 bases matching TRBD1. The CDR3 consists of 16 residues. V shed 7 bases, J shed 1 base, and the junction held 5 bases outside the gene matches. Germline lookup yields CDR1 SNHLY and CDR2 FYNNEI. DNA of the CDR3: TGTGCCAGCAAGGGGACAGGGAGTTCTGGGGCCAACGTCCTGACTTTC. Protein: CASKGTGSSGANVLTF.

This clonotype was observed a few times. This CDR3 is CASGSSLLGYTF. DNA for the CDR3: TGTGCCAGCGGTAGCAGTCTCCTTGGCTACACCTTC. The rearrangement links TRBV2 to TRBJ1-2; D remains unclear. The CDR3 loop spans 12 amino acids. V was clipped by 8 bases and J by 7 bases, with 14 bases between them. Germline CDR1 and CDR2: SNHLY and FYNNEI.

In DNA form, the CDR3 reads TGCAGTGTACCGGGACTAGCGGGAGGGGCTTTGGAGTTCTTC. This sequence encodes CSVPGLAGGALEFF. This sequence joins TRBV20-1 and TRBJ2-1; 16 nucleotides line up with TRBD2. V dropped 7 bases and J dropped 14; count of bases not matched to a gene: 11. This CDR3 has 14 amino acids. Germline values: CDR1 DFQATT, CDR2 SNEGSKA (reference sequence).

This CDR3 is CASSLEEGGSSDTQYF. As DNA, the CDR3 is TGTGCCAGCAGCTTAGAAGAAGGCGGGAGCTCCGATACGCAGTATTTT. The chain recombines TRBV11-2 with TRBJ2-3; 7 bases agree with TRBD2. With V trimmed by 0 bases and J by 6 bases, 9 bases remained unmatched. This CDR3 comprises 16 residues. Germline-derived CDR1 and CDR2 are SGHAT and FQNNGV.

This clonotype has only a few counts. The CDR3, as DNA: TGTGCCACCAGTGATCAGACAGGGTTCGGAACCGGGGAGCTGTTTTTT. This translates into CATSDQTGFGTGELFF. The chain has TRBV24-1 and TRBJ2-2; 7 nucleotides align to TRBD1. Germline CDR1 and CDR2: KGHDR and SFDVKD. V gave up 3 bases and J gave up 5 bases; unmatched junction bases: 8. The CDR3 contains 16 residues.

In this sample, this clonotype turned up many times. V is TRBV12-3 or TRBV12-4 and J is TRBJ2-7; 7 bases agree with TRBD1. This CDR3 is built from 15 residues. V trimming: 6 bases; J trimming: 4 bases; junction bases outside the gene matches: 12. This chain's CDR3 is CASRPRQGTVYEQYF. CDR3 nucleotide sequence: TGTGCCAGCAGGCCTCGACAGGGTACTGTGTACGAGCAGTACTTC.

J is TRBJ2-5 and V is TRBV10-3; D may correspond to TRBD1 or TRBD2 (6 bases each). Germline V gene sequence: CDR1 ENHRY, CDR2 SYGVKD. The CDR3 has 15 amino acids. The CDR3 here is CAARGGVDSQETQYF. CDR3 in DNA: TGTGCAGCCCGGGGAGGAGTGGACAGTCAAGAGACCCAGTACTTC.

The chain carries TRBV6-2 or TRBV6-3 and TRBJ2-3, with TRBD1 identical over 7 bases. V lost 2 bases to trimming and J lost 2 bases; unmatched junction nucleotides: 13. From germline, CDR1 is MNHEY and CDR2 SVGEGT. This CDR3 is 18 amino acids long. The CDR3 protein is CASSYGTDLNPHTDTQYF. The CDR3 nucleotides read TGTGCCAGCAGTTACGGGACAGACCTTAATCCCCACACAGATACGCAGTATTTT.

This clonotype was recorded at least ten times. The chain is built from TRBV4-1 and TRBJ1-2; D call uncertain. The CDR3 is 14 amino acids. CDR1 and CDR2 from the germline V gene are MGHRA and YSYEKL. With 0 bases removed from V and 4 bases from J, the gap between germline ends came to 9 bases. The CDR3 DNA reads TGCGCCAGCAGCCAAGACCTACTAATCTATGGCTACACCTTC. It yields the protein CASSQDLLIYGYTF.

This clonotype came up a few times. V and J are TRBV29-1 and TRBJ2-7; D remains unclear. Per the germline V gene, CDR1 is SQVTM and CDR2 is ANQGSEA. The V end lost 7 bases, the J end lost 2 bases, and 12 bases lay between the germline ends. This CDR3 has 12 residues. CDR3 coding DNA: TGCAGCGCCCGAACCCAAACCTACGAGCAGTACTTC. The encoded protein is CSARTQTYEQYF.

This clonotype was seen many times. J is TRBJ1-6 and V is TRBV12-3 or TRBV12-4; unclear D gene. The CDR3 is 15 amino acids. The V end was cut by 7 bases, the J end by 0 bases, with 10 bases between. The CDR3 reads CASTLMSSYNSPLHF. CDR3 bases: TGTGCCAGCACCCTCATGAGCTCCTATAATTCACCCCTCCACTTT.

CDR3 DNA sequence: TGTGCCAGCAGCTTAAGAACTAGCGGAACTAGCACAGATACGCAGTATTTT. It specifies CASSLRTSGTSTDTQYF. The rearrangement links TRBV7-8 to TRBJ2-3; 8 bases align to TRBD2. The junction had 7 bases not matched to a gene; V was cut back by 2 bases and J by 0 bases. Germline V gene data show CDR1 as SGHVS and CDR2 as FQNEAQ. The CDR3 totals 17 residues.

This clonotype was seen many times. This chain uses TRBV12-3 or TRBV12-4 with TRBJ2-1, with 9 bases matching TRBD2. With V trimmed by 5 bases and J by 2 bases, 7 bases remained unmatched. This CDR3 has 16 amino acids. The CDR3 DNA reads TGTGCCAGCAGTAAAAACCTAGCGGGACCCTACAATGAGCAGTTCTTC. It specifies CASSKNLAGPYNEQFF.

The count of this clonotype is one. One end of the junction fails to match germline, which may point to a read error. The genes are TRBV5-6 and TRBJ2-7; 10 bases fit TRBD1. Germline values: CDR1 SGHDT, CDR2 YYEEEE. CDR3 length: 15 amino acids. CDR3 loop: CASSNTGTGDYEKYF. The CDR3, as DNA: TGTGCCAGCAGCAACACCGGGACAGGGGATTACGAGAAGTACTTC.

This clonotype was detected many times. The rearrangement joins TRBV7-6 to TRBJ2-1, with D unclear. The CDR3 is made up of 12 amino acids. V lost 3 bases and J lost 7, with 7 bases in between. The V gene's germline CDR1 is SGHVS and CDR2 FNYEAQ. The CDR3 sequence: CASSFIGNEQFF. In DNA form, the CDR3 reads TGTGCCAGCAGCTTTATAGGAAATGAGCAGTTCTTC.